This is a list of T cell receptor beta chains from one sample in a study of shared clonotypes between healthy human individuals. Libraries were prepared by immunoSEQ multiplex PCR; TCRdb keeps only in-frame clonotypes and omits some of them. The repertoire consists of fewer than 3 million clones, with roughly 90% occurring once and the leading ten covering 0.37%. The sequenced material came from naive CD4+ T cells from PBMCs. The receptors here all came from a young man in good health. Some clones in this sample may be carry-over from other donors' samples. The CDR3 runs from the conserved cysteine through the conserved F or W. A D gene is named only where the DNA matches it firmly. Expanded clones are given a class, and other clones once, few, many or no size at all.

j_gene	abundance	d_gene	v_gene	CDR3aa	CDR3nt
TRBJ1-3	few	NA	TRBV28	CASSSPASIYF	TGTGCCAGCAGTTCCCCCGCGTCCATATATTTT
TRBJ1-2	NA	NA	TRBV29-1	CSVSGLGINYGYTF	TGCAGCGTTTCCGGATTGGGCATAAACTATGGCTACACCTTC
TRBJ1-4	NA	NA	TRBV5-6	CASSIKTTANEKLFF	TGTGCCAGCAGCATAAAAACGACAGCTAATGAAAAACTGTTTTTT
TRBJ2-7	NA	TRBD1	TRBV30	CAWTRQGVAPYEQYF	TGTGCCTGGACAAGACAGGGGGTCGCCCCCTACGAGCAGTACTTC
TRBJ1-1	NA	NA	TRBV27	CASSFSGQRPEAFF	TGTGCCAGCAGTTTTAGCGGGCAGCGGCCTGAAGCTTTCTTT
TRBJ1-5	NA	TRBD1	TRBV7-6	CASSPPGQGKRRNQPQHF	TGTGCCAGCAGCCCACCGGGACAGGGGAAACGTAGGAATCAGCCCCAGCATTTT
TRBJ1-1	NA	NA	TRBV19	CASSPSRQKRTEAFF	TGTGCCAGTAGTCCGAGCCGACAGAAGAGGACTGAAGCTTTCTTT
TRBJ2-7	once	TRBD2	TRBV7-2	CASSKAFAGGEQYF	TGTGCCAGCAGCAAGGCGTTTGCGGGGGGGGAGCAGTACTTC
TRBJ1-2	NA	TRBD1	TRBV25-1	CASSAPDRESLNYGYTF	TGTGCCAGCAGTGCCCCTGACAGGGAGTCCCTTAACTATGGCTACACCTTC
TRBJ1-3	NA	NA	TRBV13	CASSPGTEWNTIYF	TGTGCCAGCAGCCCCGGGACCGAGTGGAACACCATATATTTT
TRBJ2-3	NA	TRBD2	TRBV28	CASSPGLARTDTQYF	TGTGCCAGCAGCCCTGGACTAGCGCGGACAGATACGCAGTATTTT
TRBJ1-1	NA	NA	TRBV6-5	CASSSRGWNTEAFF	TGTGCCAGCAGTTCTAGGGGGTGGAACACTGAAGCTTTCTTT
TRBJ1-1	NA	TRBD1	TRBV7-2	CASSPRTGYSEAFF	TGTGCCAGCAGCCCGAGGACAGGGTATTCTGAAGCTTTCTTT
TRBJ2-7	NA	NA	TRBV5-1	CASSRGGTDPEQYF	TGCGCCAGCAGCCGTGGCGGGACAGACCCCGAGCAGTACTTC
TRBJ1-2	NA	NA	TRBV6-5	CASSQIRGRSYTF	TGTGCCAGCAGTCAAATCAGGGGACGGAGCTACACCTTC
TRBJ2-5	NA	TRBD1	TRBV7-2	CASSLDRGKETQYF	TGTGCCAGCAGCTTGGACAGGGGAAAAGAGACCCAGTACTTC
TRBJ2-7	NA	TRBD1	TRBV9	CASSVAGQRGYEQYF	TGTGCCAGCAGCGTAGCGGGACAGAGGGGTTACGAGCAGTACTTC
TRBJ1-2	NA	NA	TRBV7-9	CASSLGRRDDGYGYTF	TGTGCCAGCAGCTTAGGTCGACGAGACGACGGCTATGGCTACACCTTC
TRBJ2-1	few	TRBD1	TRBV7-3	CASSRIPGGPTNNEQFF	TGTGCCAGCAGCCGTATACCAGGGGGACCGACTAACAATGAGCAGTTCTTC
TRBJ2-5	NA	NA	TRBV7-9	CASRDQETQYF	TGTGCCAGCAGGGACCAAGAGACCCAGTACTTC
TRBJ2-2	NA	NA	TRBV28	CASFARTGELFF	TGTGCCAGCTTCGCGCGGACCGGGGAGCTGTTTTTT
TRBJ2-1	NA	NA	TRBV7-9	CASSLGWETYNEQFF	TGTGCCAGCAGCTTGGGATGGGAAACCTACAATGAGCAGTTCTTC
TRBJ1-3	NA	NA	TRBV5-4	CASSLPGSGNTIYF	TGTGCCAGCAGCTTGCCCGGCAGCGGAAACACCATATATTTT
TRBJ2-1	NA	TRBD2	TRBV2	CASSDLSGGGRSYNEQFF	TGTGCCAGCAGTGACCTGTCGGGAGGAGGCCGCTCCTACAATGAGCAGTTCTTC
TRBJ2-5	NA	TRBD2	TRBV12-5	CASALSGGETQYF	TGTGCTAGTGCCCTATCGGGGGGAGAGACCCAGTACTTC
TRBJ2-7	NA	TRBD2	TRBV7-2	CASSLASRGGLAGVWDEQYF	TGTGCCAGCAGCTTAGCCTCAAGGGGGGGACTAGCGGGAGTATGGGACGAGCAGTACTTC
TRBJ2-3	NA	TRBD1	TRBV9	CASSVGTGFSDTQYF	TGTGCCAGCAGCGTAGGGACAGGGTTTTCAGATACGCAGTATTTT
TRBJ2-2	NA	TRBD1	TRBV6-1	CASKTQGATGELFF	TGTGCCAGCAAGACACAGGGGGCTACCGGGGAGCTGTTTTTT
TRBJ2-1	NA	NA	TRBV5-4	CASSMDPPSYNEQFF	TGTGCCAGCAGCATGGACCCACCCTCCTACAATGAGCAGTTCTTC
TRBJ1-2	NA	TRBD1	TRBV5-5	CASSQEGQNYGYTF	TGTGCCAGCAGCCAAGAGGGACAGAACTATGGCTACACCTTC
TRBJ2-7	NA	TRBD1	TRBV14	CASSRRDRAYEQYF	TGTGCCAGCAGCCGCCGGGACAGGGCCTACGAGCAGTACTTC
TRBJ2-5	NA	NA	TRBV5-1	CASSLTGHRQETQYF	TGCGCCAGCAGCTTGACAGGGCATCGGCAAGAGACCCAGTACTTC
TRBJ2-7	NA	TRBD2	TRBV6-1	CASIVSSGSYEQYF	TGTGCCAGCATAGTTTCTAGCGGCTCCTACGAGCAGTACTTC
TRBJ1-1	NA	NA	TRBV5-1	CASSQDTRNTEAFF	TGCGCCAGCAGCCAGGACACTAGGAACACTGAAGCTTTCTTT
TRBJ2-7	NA	TRBD2	TRBV6-1	CASRLTSGSSYEQYF	TGTGCCAGCAGGCTTACTAGCGGGAGTTCCTACGAGCAGTACTTC
TRBJ1-5	NA	NA	TRBV5-5	CASSLDSYQPQHF	TGTGCCAGCAGCTTGGACTCATATCAGCCCCAGCATTTT
TRBJ2-2	NA	TRBD1	TRBV5-8	CASTRQGARTGELFF	TGTGCCAGCACCCGACAGGGGGCCAGGACCGGGGAGCTGTTTTTT
TRBJ2-2	NA	TRBD2	TRBV10-1	CASSESTRLAGGTGELFF	TGCGCCAGCAGTGAGTCGACTCGACTAGCGGGAGGCACCGGGGAGCTGTTTTTT
TRBJ1-2	NA	NA	TRBV28	CASSLRLSRGYTF	TGTGCCAGCAGTCTCCGCCTGTCCCGAGGCTACACCTTC
TRBJ1-1	NA	NA	TRBV5-1	CASSPGQLMNTEAFF	TGCGCCAGCAGCCCGGGACAATTGATGAACACTGAAGCTTTCTTT
TRBJ1-1	NA	NA	TRBV15	CATGPPRVVGTEAFF	TGTGCCACCGGCCCCCCCAGGGTCGTCGGTACTGAAGCTTTCTTT
TRBJ1-4	NA	NA	TRBV5-1	CASSLGPGRLATNEKLFF	TGCGCCAGCAGCTTGGGACCGGGACGCCTTGCAACTAATGAAAAACTGTTTTTT
TRBJ2-1	NA	NA	TRBV5-1	CASSPLGSGRAYNEQFF	TGCGCCAGCAGCCCCCTTGGGAGCGGGCGCGCCTACAATGAGCAGTTCTTC
TRBJ1-1	NA	NA	TRBV6-6	CASSYDQYSTGTEAFF	TGTGCCAGCAGTTACGACCAGTACTCCACTGGCACTGAAGCTTTCTTT
TRBJ1-4	NA	NA	TRBV5-1	CASSWQDLPTNEKLFF	TGCGCCAGCAGCTGGCAGGACCTACCAACTAATGAAAAACTGTTTTTT
TRBJ2-2	NA	TRBD2	TRBV5-1	CASSFGLAGVSGELFF	TGCGCCAGCAGCTTCGGACTAGCGGGAGTTTCCGGGGAGCTGTTTTTT
TRBJ2-3	NA	NA	TRBV2	CASNARRSDTQYF	TGTGCCAGCAACGCCCGCAGATCCGATACGCAGTATTTT
TRBJ2-3	NA	NA	TRBV11-2	CASSLLGGAGTDTQYF	TGTGCCAGCAGCTTGCTTGGGGGGGCTGGCACAGATACGCAGTATTTT
TRBJ1-6	NA	NA	TRBV30	CAWSEPRSSYNSPLHF	TGTGCCTGGAGTGAACCCCGGAGCTCCTATAATTCACCCCTCCACTTT
TRBJ2-6	once	NA	TRBV5-1	CASSLGDTGANVLTF	TGCGCCAGCAGCTTGGGTGATACCGGGGCCAACGTCCTGACTTTC
TRBJ2-2	NA	TRBD2	TRBV5-1	CASSGTSFGTGELFF	TGCGCCAGCAGCGGGACTAGCTTTGGCACCGGGGAGCTGTTTTTT
TRBJ2-3	NA	NA	TRBV2	CASTGLVTDTQYF	TGTGCCAGCACTGGGCTGGTCACAGATACGCAGTATTTT
TRBJ2-2	NA	NA	TRBV5-5	CASSSGPSTGELFF	TGTGCCAGCAGCTCGGGCCCTTCCACCGGGGAGCTGTTTTTT
TRBJ1-1	NA	NA	TRBV18	CASSPTESTEAFF	TGTGCCAGCTCACCAACAGAGAGCACTGAAGCTTTCTTT
TRBJ2-7	NA	TRBD1	TRBV6-5	CASRPGTDRSYEQYF	TGTGCCAGCAGGCCCGGGACAGATCGGTCCTACGAGCAGTACTTC
TRBJ2-3	NA	NA	TRBV4-2	CASSTRITDTQYF	TGTGCCAGCAGCACACGAATAACAGATACGCAGTATTTT
TRBJ1-1	NA	NA	TRBV6-5	CASRKASEAFF	TGTGCCAGCAGGAAGGCGTCTGAAGCTTTCTTT
TRBJ2-7	NA	NA	TRBV28	CASSPGRRVSYEQYF	TGTGCCAGCAGTCCAGGACGGCGCGTCTCCTACGAGCAGTACTTC
TRBJ1-1	NA	NA	TRBV28	CASSLSGAVRTEAFF	TGTGCCAGCAGTTTATCAGGGGCAGTTCGCACTGAAGCTTTCTTT